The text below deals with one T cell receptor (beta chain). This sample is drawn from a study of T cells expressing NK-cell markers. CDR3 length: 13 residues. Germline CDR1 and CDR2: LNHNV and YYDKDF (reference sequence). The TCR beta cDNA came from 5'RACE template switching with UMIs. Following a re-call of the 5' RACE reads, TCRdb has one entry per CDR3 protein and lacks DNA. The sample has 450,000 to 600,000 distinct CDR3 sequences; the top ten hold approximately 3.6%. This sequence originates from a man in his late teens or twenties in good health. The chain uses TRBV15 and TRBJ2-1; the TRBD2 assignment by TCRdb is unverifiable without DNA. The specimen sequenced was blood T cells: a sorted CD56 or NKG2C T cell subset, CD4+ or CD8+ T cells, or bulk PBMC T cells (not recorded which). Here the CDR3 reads CATSRDFGTSQFF.